This T cell receptor (beta chain) was sequenced for a study of blood T cells in healthy people across ages. PCR was performed a second time for about 6 to 11 cycles using a sample-barcoded 5' primer and a J-beta primer mix. TCRdb passed the 5' RACE reads through MiXCR, listing each CDR3 protein once. The sample holds 600,000 to 900,000 distinct CDR3 sequences, 25% to 30% seen once. The CDR3 sequence is 14 residues long. V lost 6 bases, J lost 11 bases, and 9 bases stayed unmatched. The data were also submitted as part of a second study, on T cells of mothers and their children.

The sequence derives from a boy aged 10-17 years in good health. The chain couples TRBV12-3 or TRBV12-4 to TRBJ1-6; 8 nucleotides match TRBD1. Sequenced: blood. Here the CDR3 reads CASSQGALIPPLHF. The CDR3 DNA is TGTGCCAGCAGCCAGGGGGCGCTTATCCCACCCCTCCACTTT.